This T cell receptor beta chain originates from a study of human T cells and chemical hapten exposure. Overall study findings and caveats: Among expanded TCRs, significantly more large CDR3 similarity clusters formed than among controls. Alopecia affecting every donor means their immune response may not match healthy people's.

This clonotype has only a few counts. Antigen: not known. TCRdb ran MiXCR on the RACE reads and lists one entry per CDR3 protein. The sample lists 150,000 to 200,000 distinct CDR3 sequences; approximately 14% were seen once. The time point here: patch test 1, 2 weeks after DPC sensitization. The treatment: therapeutic diphenylcyclopropenone sensitization with weekly scalp DPC. Blood collection happened ahead of applying each patch test. Sequencing used whole blood, obtained in connection with sensitization to the hapten diphenylcyclopropenone (DPC). The TCR originated in a woman in her twenties or thirties with alopecia areata. Some clones in this sample may be carry-over from other donors' samples.

The CDR3 nucleotides are TGTGCCAGCAGCTTAGTAGATGCCGGGGAGCTGTTTTTT. This gives the protein CASSLVDAGELFF. The chain uses TRBV7-2 and TRBJ2-2, with unresolved D. The CDR3 length is 13 residues. Trimming removed 1 base from V and 6 bases from J, with 6 bases in between. Germline values: CDR1 SGHTA, CDR2 FQGNSA. The complete variable domain, with remaining parts taken from reference TRBV7-2 and TRBJ2-2, reads GAGVSQSPSNKVTEKGKDVELRCDPISGHTALYWYRQSLGQGLEFLIYFQGNSAPDKSGLPSDRFSAERTGGSVSTLTIQRTQQEDSAVYLCASSLVDAGELFFGEGSRLTVL.